Following are 10 T cell receptor beta chains from one sample sequenced in a study of T cells of healthy individuals. MiXCR, applied by TCRdb to the 5' RACE reads, yields one record per CDR3 protein. The table lists 60,000 to 80,000 distinct CDR3 sequences, 15% to 20% of them singletons. These TCRs come from a human donor in good health.

As concerns this clonotype: At one of its ends the junction is not consistent with the germline gene, which may arise from a read error. CDR3 coding DNA: TGCAGTGCTGATAGTGGACAGGGAGTCTATGGCTACAACTTC. Its translation is CSADSGQGVYGYNF. The gene calls are TRBV20-1 and TRBJ1-2; 8 nucleotides match TRBD1. The CDR3 sequence is 14 residues long. Germline V gives CDR1 DFQATT, CDR2 SNEGSKA (reference sequence).

This clonotype turned up a few times. The chain is built from TRBV10-3 and TRBJ1-2; D may be TRBD1 (5 bases). The CDR3 consists of 14 residues. CDR1 ENHRY and CDR2 SYGVKD come from the germline V gene. The CDR3 loop reads CAVQGSIAGYGYTF. In nucleotides, the CDR3 is TGTGCAGTGCAGGGATCGATAGCAGGGTATGGCTACACCTTC.

This clonotype has just a few counts. This chain connects TRBV5-1 to TRBJ2-1; D uncertain. CDR3 size: 14 residues. With 4 bases removed from V and 8 bases from J, the gap between germline ends came to 16 bases. In germline, CDR1 is SGHRS, CDR2 YFSETQ. CDR3 nucleotides: TGCGCCAGCAGCAACCCGGACGCGATCCATGAGCAGTTCTTC. As protein: CASSNPDAIHEQFF.

This clonotype was picked up a small number of times. The rearrangement uses TRBV5-1 and TRBJ1-5; TRBD1 matches 9 bases. Germline trimming cut 4 bases from V and 4 bases from J; bases unmatched to any gene: 21. The CDR3 totals 20 residues. Per the germline V gene, CDR1 is SGHRS and CDR2 is YFSETQ. CDR3 region: CASSLEWTGASLYPNQPQHF. DNA of the CDR3: TGCGCCAGCAGCCTTGAGTGGACAGGGGCATCTCTGTACCCTAATCAGCCCCAGCATTTT. Filled out from reference TRBV5-1 and TRBJ1-5, the complete variable domain reads KAGVTQTPRYLIKTRGQQVTLSCSPISGHRSVSWYQQTPGQGLQFLFEYFSETQRNKGNFPGRFSGRQFSNSRSEMNVSTLELGDSALYLCASSLEWTGASLYPNQPQHFGDGTRLSIL.

This clonotype was counted between two and nine times. The chain recombines TRBV5-1 with TRBJ1-1; perhaps TRBD1 as D (6 bases). V was clipped by 0 bases and J by 4 bases, with 13 bases between them. This CDR3 spans 15 amino acids. The germline gives CDR1 SGHRS, CDR2 YFSETQ. The CDR3 sequence: CASSLGTTGTTEAFF. CDR3 in DNA: TGCGCCAGCAGCTTGGGGACAACAGGGACCACTGAAGCTTTCTTT.

This clonotype was picked up a small number of times. This sequence joins TRBV4-1 and TRBJ1-2; D remains ambiguous. Trimming removed 5 bases at V and 3 bases at J, with 16 bases between. The CDR3 totals 15 residues. The germline V gene encodes CDR1 MGHRA and CDR2 YSYEKL. Written as DNA, the CDR3 is TGCGCCAGCAGCATACAGATGACCGGCGACTATGGCTACACCTTC. Translated: CASSIQMTGDYGYTF.

The chain has TRBV20-1 and TRBJ2-3; 9 nucleotides agree with TRBD1. With V trimmed by 6 bases and J by 4 bases, 8 bases remained unmatched. The CDR3 loop spans 14 amino acids. The germline CDR1 and CDR2 sequences are DFQATT and SNEGSKA (reference sequence). The CDR3 DNA follows: TGCAGTGCGCCCGGGACAGGGAGGGCAGATACGCAGTATTTT. Protein sequence: CSAPGTGRADTQYF.

This chain connects TRBV2 to TRBJ2-1, with D perhaps TRBD1 (6 bases). Germline V gives CDR1 SNHLY, CDR2 FYNNEI. This CDR3 has 12 residues. V lost 6 bases to trimming and J lost 5 bases, with 8 bases between them. The chain's CDR3 is CASRRDNNEQFF. The CDR3, as DNA: TGTGCCAGCAGGAGGGACAACAATGAGCAGTTCTTC.

This clonotype came up many times. The rearrangement links TRBV7-3 to TRBJ2-1, with D unclear. The V end lost 5 bases, the J end lost 1 base, and 15 bases lay between the germline ends. Per germline, CDR1 SGHTA and CDR2 FQGTGA. The CDR3 has 16 amino acids. CDR3 DNA: TGTGCCAGCAGCGATACAAGGAGAGGTTCCTACAATGAGCAGTTCTTC. As protein: CASSDTRRGSYNEQFF.

This clonotype was picked up many times. The genes are TRBV7-2 and TRBJ2-3; D gene unclear. Trimming took off 4 bases at V and 5 bases at J, with 19 bases between the two ends. The CDR3 extends over 16 amino acids. Germline CDR1 SGHTA, CDR2 FQGNSA. In DNA form, the CDR3 reads TGTGCCAGCAGCTCCCCCCTAGGTAATCTACAAGATACGCAGTATTTT. Translation: CASSSPLGNLQDTQYF.